This TCR beta chain was sequenced during a study of T cells in women clearing cervical HPV infection. Study background: Women with histologically confirmed HPV16-related CIN3 or worse, 2 with invasive cancer, served as cases. Only a few women had HLA typing results available. Controls gave blood once infection was undetectable; cases at lesion identification.

All donors had a single incident cervical HPV16 infection, not prevalent. Remarks on this clone: The junction shows a germline mismatch at one end, possibly a read error. The read ends 3 residues before the CDR3 terminus; that terminus is restored from the germline J gene.

There are 17 residues in the CDR3. Germline CDR1 and CDR2: SGHRS and YFSETQ. Generated by immunoSEQ multiplex PCR, the TCRdb table keeps only in-frame clones and is missing some. The sample table sets out over 15,000 clones. The V gene is TRBV5-1, the J gene TRBJ2-7; TRBD1 agrees at 10 bases. The specimen sequenced was blood buffy coat. The TCR was taken from a woman aged 18 to 75 with a cervical HPV16 infection that either progressed to CIN3+ or cleared (not recorded which). The CDR3 here is CASSFLSGQGGSSEQYF. Partial CDR3 DNA: TGCGCCAGCAGCTTCCTGAGCGGACAGGGGGGTTCCTCCGAG.